One sample yielded the 28 T cell receptor beta chains listed below, sequenced in a study of CXCR3-negative and CXCR3-positive naive CD8 T cells. Their antigen targets remain unknown. UMI-labeled TRB cDNA libraries were prepared by 5' RACE. For each CDR3 protein, TCRdb gives one entry from its re-call of the 5' RACE reads, without DNA. Its table lists some 140,000 distinct CDR3 sequences. Study outcomes and limitations: Naive CXCR3-positive cells had TRB CDR3s more hydrophobic than those of CXCR3-negative naive cells.

Sequenced input: naive CXCR3+ CD8+ T cells from blood. Subset specified: CD45RO-CCR7+CD27+CD95- naive CD8+ T cells expressing CXCR3 (TNR3+). These receptor sequences come from a human donor in good health. Some clones in this sample may be carry-over from other donors' samples.

The chain carries TRBV5-1 and TRBJ2-7; TCRdb reports TRBD1, a call that lacks DNA to check it against. This CDR3 comprises 14 residues. CDR1 is SGHRS and CDR2 is YFSETQ in the germline V gene. The CDR3 loop reads CASSLVDPGGEQYF.

CDR3: CASSHTGNTGELFF. The chain carries TRBV6-5 and TRBJ2-2; the D call from TCRdb, TRBD1, cannot be confirmed without DNA. Germline V gene lookup returns CDR1 MNHEY and CDR2 SVGAGI. This CDR3 contains 14 residues.

The V call is TRBV29-1, the J call TRBJ1-2; TCRdb names TRBD1, which stays unverified in the absence of DNA. The CDR3 is 14 residues long. Germline V gene data show CDR1 as SQVTM and CDR2 as ANQGSEA. The CDR3 protein is CSVEDPQAAYGYTF.

This chain joins TRBV4-1 and TRBJ2-5; TCRdb returns TRBD2, unconfirmable since there is no DNA. This CDR3 is built from 14 residues. Germline loops: CDR1 MGHRA, CDR2 YSYEKL. This chain's CDR3 is CASSQDRTQETQYF.

The CDR3 reads CASSLVSAAYEQYF. This sequence joins TRBV5-5 and TRBJ2-7; TCRdb's D call of TRBD1 is untestable without DNA. CDR3 size: 14 residues. Germline CDR1 reads SGHKS; CDR2 reads YYEKEE (reference sequence).

J is TRBJ2-3 and V is TRBV15. Germline V gives CDR1 LNHNV, CDR2 YYDKDF (reference sequence). The CDR3 totals 15 residues. The CDR3 sequence is CATSREAASTDTQYF.

The V call is TRBV7-9, the J call TRBJ2-1; TCRdb's D gene call, TRBD2, goes unchecked for lack of DNA. The germline CDR1 and CDR2 sequences are SEHNR and FQNEAQ (reference sequence). This CDR3 contains 15 residues. The CDR3 region is CASSLAGDLGNEQFF. Full variable domain (remainder filled in from reference TRBV7-9 and TRBJ2-1): DTGVSQNPRHKITKRGQNVTFRCDPISEHNRLYWYRQTLGQGPEFLTYFQNEAQLEKSRLLSDRFSAERPKGSFSTLEIQRTEQGDSAMYLCASSLAGDLGNEQFFGPGTRLTVL.

The gene calls are TRBV9 and TRBJ1-1; TCRdb's assignment of TRBD1 cannot be checked, as there is no DNA. The CDR3 covers 16 residues. Germline-derived CDR1 and CDR2 are SGDLS and YYNGEE. Here the CDR3 reads CASSQGTAAGILTAFF.

This chain connects TRBV29-1 to TRBJ1-3. Germline CDR1 reads SQVTM; CDR2 reads ANQGSEA. The CDR3 is 14 amino acids. The chain's CDR3 is CSVDSGASGNTIYF. The full variable domain, completed using reference TRBV29-1 and TRBJ1-3, is SAVISQKPSRDICQRGTSLTIQCQVDSQVTMMFWYRQQPGQSLTLIATANQGSEATYESGFVIDKFPISRPNLTFSTLTVSNMSPEDSSIYLCSVDSGASGNTIYFGEGSWLTVV.

This sequence joins TRBV4-3 and TRBJ2-7; with no DNA, the TCRdb D assignment of TRBD1 cannot be verified. The V gene's germline CDR1 is LGHNA and CDR2 YSLEER. This CDR3 has 17 amino acids. The CDR3 is CASSQDWREGGLSEQYF.

This chain uses TRBV7-3 with TRBJ2-7; the TCRdb call, TRBD2, lacks DNA for checking. The germline gives CDR1 SGHTA, CDR2 FQGTGA. The CDR3 covers 13 residues. The CDR3 reads CASGSFLGYEQYF. Complete variable domain (other parts from reference TRBV7-3 and TRBJ2-7): GAGVSQTPSNKVTEKGKYVELRCDPISGHTALYWYRQSLGQGPEFLIYFQGTGAADDSGLPNDRFFAVRPEGSVSTLKIQRTERGDSAVYLCASGSFLGYEQYFGPGTRLTVT.

The chain is built from TRBV21-1 and TRBJ2-7; the TCRdb call, TRBD1, lacks DNA for checking. TRBV21-1 is shown as a pseudogene. The CDR3 length is 17 residues. The CDR3 here is CAARNHTAGRRPIRGYF.

The chain joins TRBV15 to TRBJ2-7; TCRdb's D gene call, TRBD1, goes unchecked for lack of DNA. The germline V gene has CDR1 LNHNV and CDR2 YYDKDF (reference sequence). The CDR3 contains 15 residues. CDR3 in amino acids: CATSSRFEGGYEQYF.

The gene calls are TRBV12-3 or TRBV12-4 and TRBJ2-7. The CDR3 is 14 amino acids. CDR3: CASSLTELSYEQYF.

The chain is built from TRBV11-2 and TRBJ2-5; TCRdb calls TRBD2, which cannot be checked without DNA. This CDR3 comprises 15 residues. Germline V gene data show CDR1 as SGHAT and CDR2 as FQNNGV. The CDR3 sequence: CASSRGLAEQETQYF. Based on the CDR3 plus reference TRBV11-2 and TRBJ2-5, the full variable domain is EAGVAQSPRYKIIEKRQSVAFWCNPISGHATLYWYQQILGQGPKLLIQFQNNGVVDDSQLPKDRFSAERLKGVDSTLKIQPAKLEDSAVYLCASSRGLAEQETQYFGPGTRLLVL.

This chain uses TRBV11-2 with TRBJ2-7. The CDR3 spans 13 residues. The germline V gene encodes CDR1 SGHAT and CDR2 FQNNGV. The CDR3 spells CASSLVGFYEQYF.

This rearrangement joins TRBV5-1 to TRBJ1-1; lacking DNA, the TRBD1 call made by TCRdb goes unchecked. Germline V gene data show CDR1 as SGHRS and CDR2 as YFSETQ. The CDR3 runs to 13 residues. CDR3 amino acids: CASSGTGTGEAFF.

The V gene is TRBV29-1, the J gene TRBJ2-3; TCRdb designates TRBD1, a call that cannot be tested without DNA. The CDR3 has 17 residues. CDR1 is SQVTM and CDR2 is ANQGSEA in the germline V gene. CDR3 amino acids: CSVEDLPRAGASDTQYF.

The CDR3 is CASSVGDHRQGSREQYF. V and J are TRBV9 and TRBJ2-7; TCRdb proposes TRBD1, but this gene call is untestable without DNA. This CDR3 comprises 17 residues. Per the germline V gene, CDR1 is SGDLS and CDR2 is YYNGEE.

This sequence joins TRBV9 and TRBJ2-6; TCRdb designates TRBD1, a call that cannot be tested without DNA. Germline V lookup: CDR1 SGDLS, CDR2 YYNGEE. CDR3 length: 18 residues. The CDR3 spells CASSVAGDGVSGANVLTF.

The chain recombines TRBV23-1 with TRBJ2-5; without DNA, the TCRdb call of TRBD1 cannot be checked. TRBV23-1 is an ORF, with its function uncertain. The CDR3 sequence is 14 residues long. The chain's CDR3 is CASSVGQGRKTQYF.

The V and J genes are TRBV28 and TRBJ2-7; TCRdb proposes TRBD1, but this gene call is untestable without DNA. The CDR3 contains 16 residues. Germline V CDR1 and CDR2: MDHEN, SYDVKM. The CDR3 loop is CASSLSGRPSGNEQYF. The full variable domain, its missing parts supplied by reference TRBV28 and TRBJ2-7, is DVKVTQSSRYLVKRTGEKVFLECVQDMDHENMFWYRQDPGLGLRLIYFSYDVKMKEKGDIPEGYSVSREKKERFSLILESASTNQTSMYLCASSLSGRPSGNEQYFGPGTRLTVT.

This rearrangement joins TRBV29-1 to TRBJ2-1; with no DNA, the TCRdb D assignment of TRBD2 cannot be verified. This CDR3 is built from 11 residues. Germline CDR1 SQVTM, CDR2 ANQGSEA. The chain's CDR3 is CSVLSGVEQFF.

CDR3 loop: CASSIAPGAFYEQYF. The chain joins TRBV19 to TRBJ2-7; TCRdb gives TRBD1 as the D gene, but with no DNA this cannot be confirmed. CDR3 length: 15 residues. The germline V gene encodes CDR1 LNHDA and CDR2 SQIVND (reference sequence).

The rearrangement links TRBV6-1 to TRBJ2-1; absent DNA, TCRdb's TRBD2 call cannot be checked. CDR1 is MNHNS and CDR2 is SASEGT in the germline V gene. The CDR3 contains 15 residues. CDR3 loop: CASSGPSGRYNEQFF.

The chain carries TRBV7-9 and TRBJ1-1. Germline CDR1 reads SEHNR; CDR2 reads FQNEAQ (reference sequence). The CDR3 is 13 amino acids. This CDR3 reads CASSFEDNTEALF.

The genes are TRBV19 and TRBJ2-1. The CDR3 consists of 15 residues. Looked up from germline, CDR1 is LNHDA and CDR2 is SQIVND (reference sequence). CDR3 amino acids: CASSIEVPSYNEQFF.

The rearrangement uses TRBV7-9 and TRBJ2-3. This CDR3 has 14 residues. Germline lookup yields CDR1 SEHNR and CDR2 FQNEAQ (reference sequence). The CDR3 loop is CASSSTFSTDTQYF.